This T cell receptor (beta chain) comes out of a study of cytomegalovirus exposure and HLA in healthy donors. PCR primers comprised 60 Vbeta and 13 Jbeta primers. Measured with immunoSEQ multiplex PCR; TCRdb has only the in-frame clones, and not every one. The profile shows 100,000 to 150,000 clones, about four fifths of them singletons. V lost 1 base and J lost 3, with 9 bases in between. The CDR3 is made up of 14 amino acids. CDR1 is SGHRS and CDR2 is YFSETQ in the germline V gene. The chain carries TRBV5-1 and TRBJ2-3; a weak D match, TRBD2 (5 bases). This TCR came from a male donor in good health and CMV-seronegative. Sequencing was done on a sample of PBMCs. The CDR3 DNA reads TGCGCCAGCAGCTTGCGGCCGGGGACAGATACGCAGTATTTT. Translating it yields CASSLRPGTDTQYF.